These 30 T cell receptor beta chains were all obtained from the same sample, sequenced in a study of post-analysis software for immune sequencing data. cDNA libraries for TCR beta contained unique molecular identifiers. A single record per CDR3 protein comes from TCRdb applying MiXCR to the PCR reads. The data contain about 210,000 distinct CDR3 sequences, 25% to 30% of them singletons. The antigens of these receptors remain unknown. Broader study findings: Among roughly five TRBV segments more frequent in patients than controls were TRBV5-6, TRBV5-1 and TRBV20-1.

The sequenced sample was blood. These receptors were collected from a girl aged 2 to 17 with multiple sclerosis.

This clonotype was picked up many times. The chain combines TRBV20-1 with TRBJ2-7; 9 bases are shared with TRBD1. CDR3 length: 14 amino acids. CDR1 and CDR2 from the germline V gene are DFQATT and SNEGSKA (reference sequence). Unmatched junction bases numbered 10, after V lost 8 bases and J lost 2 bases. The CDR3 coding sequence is TGCAGTCCTACCTCGGACAGGGGAACCTACGAGCAGTACTTC. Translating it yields CSPTSDRGTYEQYF.

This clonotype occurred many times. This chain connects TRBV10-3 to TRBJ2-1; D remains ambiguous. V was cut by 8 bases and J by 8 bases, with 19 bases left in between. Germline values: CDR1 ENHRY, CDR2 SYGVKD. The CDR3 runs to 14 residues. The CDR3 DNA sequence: TGTGCCATCTCCTCGACCGGTCCTGGGGATGAGCAGTTCTTC. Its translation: CAISSTGPGDEQFF.

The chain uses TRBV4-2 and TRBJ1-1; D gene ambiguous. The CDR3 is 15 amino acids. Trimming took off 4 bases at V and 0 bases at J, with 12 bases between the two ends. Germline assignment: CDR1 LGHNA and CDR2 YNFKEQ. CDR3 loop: CASSLGRLMNTEAFF. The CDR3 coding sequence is TGTGCCAGCAGCCTCGGGCGTCTTATGAACACTGAAGCTTTCTTT.

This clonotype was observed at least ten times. CDR3 protein: CASSRDSLWEQYF. CDR3 nucleotide sequence: TGCGCCAGCAGCCGGGACAGCTTGTGGGAGCAGTACTTC. The chain links TRBV5-1 to TRBJ2-5; 7 bases line up with TRBD1. Germline V gives CDR1 SGHRS, CDR2 YFSETQ. CDR3 length: 13 residues. V trimming: 4 bases; J trimming: 11 bases; junction bases outside the gene matches: 11.

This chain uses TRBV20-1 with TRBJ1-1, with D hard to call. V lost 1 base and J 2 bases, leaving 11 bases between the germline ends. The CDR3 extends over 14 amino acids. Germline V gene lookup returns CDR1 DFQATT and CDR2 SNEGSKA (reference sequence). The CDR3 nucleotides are TGCAGTGCTAGAGGTGGAGGGCCAAACACTGAAGCTTTCTTT. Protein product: CSARGGGPNTEAFF.

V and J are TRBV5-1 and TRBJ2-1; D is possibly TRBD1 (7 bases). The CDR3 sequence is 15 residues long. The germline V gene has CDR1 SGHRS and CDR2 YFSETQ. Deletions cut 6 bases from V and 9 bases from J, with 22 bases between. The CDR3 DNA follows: TGCGCCAGCACCCGCGGAGGGGGCGCGATGAGTGAGCAGTTCTTC. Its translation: CASTRGGGAMSEQFF. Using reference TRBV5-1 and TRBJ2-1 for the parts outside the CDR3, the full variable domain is KAGVTQTPRYLIKTRGQQVTLSCSPISGHRSVSWYQQTPGQGLQFLFEYFSETQRNKGNFPGRFSGRQFSNSRSEMNVSTLELGDSALYLCASTRGGGAMSEQFFGPGTRLTVL.

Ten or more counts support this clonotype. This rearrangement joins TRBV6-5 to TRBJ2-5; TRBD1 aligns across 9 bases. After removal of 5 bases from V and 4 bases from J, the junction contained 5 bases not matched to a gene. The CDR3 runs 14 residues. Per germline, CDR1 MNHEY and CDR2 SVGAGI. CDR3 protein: CASSVTGGGETQYF. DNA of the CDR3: TGTGCCAGCAGTGTCACAGGGGGCGGAGAGACCCAGTACTTC.

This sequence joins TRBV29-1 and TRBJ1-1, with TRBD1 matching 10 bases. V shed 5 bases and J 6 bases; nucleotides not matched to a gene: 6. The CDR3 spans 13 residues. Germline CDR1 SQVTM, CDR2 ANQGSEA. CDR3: CSVKGQGPPEAFF. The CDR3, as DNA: TGCAGCGTTAAGGGACAGGGGCCTCCTGAAGCTTTCTTT. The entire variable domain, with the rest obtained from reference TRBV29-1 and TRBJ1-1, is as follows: SAVISQKPSRDICQRGTSLTIQCQVDSQVTMMFWYRQQPGQSLTLIATANQGSEATYESGFVIDKFPISRPNLTFSTLTVSNMSPEDSSIYLCSVKGQGPPEAFFGQGTRLTVV.

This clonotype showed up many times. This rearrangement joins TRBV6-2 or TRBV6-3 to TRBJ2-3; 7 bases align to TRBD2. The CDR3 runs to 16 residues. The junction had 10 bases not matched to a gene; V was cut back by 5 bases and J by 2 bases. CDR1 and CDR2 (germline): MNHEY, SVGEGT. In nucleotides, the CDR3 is TGTGCCAGCAGTAAACCCCGTCTAGCGGCCACAGATACGCAGTATTTT. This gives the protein CASSKPRLAATDTQYF.

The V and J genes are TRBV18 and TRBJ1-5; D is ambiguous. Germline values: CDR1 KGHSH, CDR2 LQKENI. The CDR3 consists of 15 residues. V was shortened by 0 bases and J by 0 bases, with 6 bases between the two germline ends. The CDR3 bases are TGTGCCAGCTCACCACCCGGAGATAGCAATCAGCCCCAGCATTTT. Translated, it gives CASSPPGDSNQPQHF.

CDR3 in DNA: TGTGCCAGCAGCTTCATAGGGAACACTGAAGCTTTCTTT. Protein sequence: CASSFIGNTEAFF. The chain combines TRBV7-8 with TRBJ1-1; the D is unclear. The CDR3 contains 13 residues. CDR1 SGHVS and CDR2 FQNEAQ come from the germline V gene. V shed 3 bases and J shed 1 base, with 6 bases lying between them. The whole variable domain, remainder taken from reference TRBV7-8 and TRBJ1-1, is GAGVSQSPRYKVAKRGQDVALRCDPISGHVSLFWYQQALGQGPEFLTYFQNEAQLDKSGLPSDRFFAERPEGSVSTLKIQRTQQEDSAVYLCASSFIGNTEAFFGQGTRLTVV.

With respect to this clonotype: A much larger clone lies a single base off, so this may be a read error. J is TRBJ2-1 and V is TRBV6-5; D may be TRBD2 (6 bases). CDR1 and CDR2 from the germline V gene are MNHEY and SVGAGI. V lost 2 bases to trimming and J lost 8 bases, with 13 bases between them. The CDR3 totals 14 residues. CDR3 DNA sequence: TGTGCCAGCAGTTACGGGGATAGCGGCTATGAGCAGTTCTTC. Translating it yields CASSYGDSGYEQFF.

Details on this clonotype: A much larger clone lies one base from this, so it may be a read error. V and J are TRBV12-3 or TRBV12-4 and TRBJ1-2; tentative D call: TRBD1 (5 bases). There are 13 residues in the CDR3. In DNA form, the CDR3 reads TGTGCCAACAGTTACAGGACCTCTTATGGCTACACCTTC. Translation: CANSYRTSYGYTF.

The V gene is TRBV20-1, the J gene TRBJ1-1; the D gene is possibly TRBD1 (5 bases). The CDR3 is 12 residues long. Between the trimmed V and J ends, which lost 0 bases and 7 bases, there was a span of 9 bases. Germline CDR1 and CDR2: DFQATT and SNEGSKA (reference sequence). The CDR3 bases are TGCAGTGCTAGAGATACCGACAGTGAAGCTTTCTTT. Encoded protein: CSARDTDSEAFF.

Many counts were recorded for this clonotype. The DNA for the CDR3 is TGCGCCAGCAGCCAAGGGCGGAATAATTCACCCCTCCACTTT. It is translated as CASSQGRNNSPLHF. The chain combines TRBV5-1 with TRBJ1-6, with no clear D. Trimming removed 4 bases from V and 5 bases from J, with 10 bases in between. Germline V CDR1 and CDR2: SGHRS, YFSETQ. The CDR3 consists of 14 residues.

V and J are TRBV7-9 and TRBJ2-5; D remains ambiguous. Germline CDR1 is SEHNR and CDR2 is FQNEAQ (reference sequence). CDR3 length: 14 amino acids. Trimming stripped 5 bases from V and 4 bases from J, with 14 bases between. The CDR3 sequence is CASSQPGLLETQYF. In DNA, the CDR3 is TGTGCCAGCAGCCAACCGGGCCTTCTAGAGACCCAGTACTTC.

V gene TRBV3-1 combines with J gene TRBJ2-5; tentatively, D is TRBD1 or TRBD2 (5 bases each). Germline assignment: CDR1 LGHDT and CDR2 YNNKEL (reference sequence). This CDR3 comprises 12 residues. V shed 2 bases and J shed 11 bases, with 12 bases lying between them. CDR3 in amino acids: CASSQSGTSQYF. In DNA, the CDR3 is TGTGCCAGCAGCCAATCCGGGACGAGTCAGTACTTC.

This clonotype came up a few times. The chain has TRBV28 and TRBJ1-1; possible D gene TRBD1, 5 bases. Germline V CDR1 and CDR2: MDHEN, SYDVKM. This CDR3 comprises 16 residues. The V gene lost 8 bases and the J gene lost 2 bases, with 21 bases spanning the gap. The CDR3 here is CASRPAGRTLNTEAFF. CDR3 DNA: TGTGCCAGCCGTCCGGCGGGACGGACACTCAACACTGAAGCTTTCTTT.

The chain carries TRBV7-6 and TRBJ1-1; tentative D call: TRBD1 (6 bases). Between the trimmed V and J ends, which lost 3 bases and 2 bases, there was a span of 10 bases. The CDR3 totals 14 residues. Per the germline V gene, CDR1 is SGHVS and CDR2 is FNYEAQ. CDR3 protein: CASSFSQGNTEAFF. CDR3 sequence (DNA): TGTGCCAGCAGCTTCTCACAGGGTAACACTGAAGCTTTCTTT.

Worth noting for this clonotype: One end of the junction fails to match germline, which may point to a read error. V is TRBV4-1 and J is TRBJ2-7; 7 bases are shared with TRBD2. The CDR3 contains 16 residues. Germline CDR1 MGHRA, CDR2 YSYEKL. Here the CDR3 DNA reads TGCGCCGGCAGCCAGACCGACCATGGCGGGAGACACGAGCAGTACTTC. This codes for CAGSQTDHGGRHEQYF.

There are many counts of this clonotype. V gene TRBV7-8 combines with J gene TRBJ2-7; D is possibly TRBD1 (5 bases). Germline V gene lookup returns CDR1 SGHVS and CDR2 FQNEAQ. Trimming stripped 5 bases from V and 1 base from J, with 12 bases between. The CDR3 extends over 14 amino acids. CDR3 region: CASSPRRASYEQYF. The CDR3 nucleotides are TGTGCCAGCAGCCCCCGCAGGGCTTCCTACGAGCAGTACTTC.

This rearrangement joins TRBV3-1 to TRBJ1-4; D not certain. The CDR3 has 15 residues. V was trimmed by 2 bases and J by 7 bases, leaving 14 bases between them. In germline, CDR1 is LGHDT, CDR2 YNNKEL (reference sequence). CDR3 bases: TGTGCCAGCAGCCAACCAAGACAACGTGGTGAAAAACTGTTTTTT. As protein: CASSQPRQRGEKLFF.

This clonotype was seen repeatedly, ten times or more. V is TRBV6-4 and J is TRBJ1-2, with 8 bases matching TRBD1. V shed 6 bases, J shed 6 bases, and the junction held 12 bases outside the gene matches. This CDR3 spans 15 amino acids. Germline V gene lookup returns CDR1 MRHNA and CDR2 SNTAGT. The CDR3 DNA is TGTGCCAGCAGCTCCGGGACAGGTCCGTGGGATGGCTACACCTTC. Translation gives CASSSGTGPWDGYTF.

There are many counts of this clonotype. This CDR3 is CSATRGLYEQYF. CDR3 in DNA: TGCAGTGCTACCAGGGGGCTGTACGAGCAGTACTTC. The chain links TRBV20-1 to TRBJ2-7, with 8 bases that match TRBD1. Losses at the gene ends were 4 bases for V and 4 bases for J; bases not matched to a gene: 3. The germline V gene encodes CDR1 DFQATT and CDR2 SNEGSKA (reference sequence). CDR3 length: 12 residues.

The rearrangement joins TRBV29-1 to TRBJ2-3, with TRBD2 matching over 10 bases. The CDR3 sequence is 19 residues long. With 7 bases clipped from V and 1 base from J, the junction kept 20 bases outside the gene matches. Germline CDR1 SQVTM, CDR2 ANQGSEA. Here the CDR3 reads CSAWGTASGSGYRTDTQYF. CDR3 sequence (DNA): TGCAGCGCTTGGGGGACGGCTAGCGGGAGCGGATATCGCACAGATACGCAGTATTTT.

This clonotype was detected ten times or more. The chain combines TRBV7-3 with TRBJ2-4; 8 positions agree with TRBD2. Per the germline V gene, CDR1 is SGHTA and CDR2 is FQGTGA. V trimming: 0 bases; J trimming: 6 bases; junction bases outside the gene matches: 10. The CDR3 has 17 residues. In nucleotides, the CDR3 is TGTGCCAGCAGCTTAACGCGGGGGGCATCGACGGGAAACATTCAGTACTTC. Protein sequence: CASSLTRGASTGNIQYF.

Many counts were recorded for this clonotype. The CDR3 nucleotides are TGCGCCAGCAGCTTGGGGACTAGCGGAAACAATGAGCAGTTCTTC. Translated: CASSLGTSGNNEQFF. J is TRBJ2-1 and V is TRBV5-1, with 10 bases fitting TRBD2. CDR3 length: 15 amino acids. CDR1 is SGHRS and CDR2 is YFSETQ in the germline V gene. The trim removed 0 bases at V and 5 bases at J, leaving 2 bases unmatched.

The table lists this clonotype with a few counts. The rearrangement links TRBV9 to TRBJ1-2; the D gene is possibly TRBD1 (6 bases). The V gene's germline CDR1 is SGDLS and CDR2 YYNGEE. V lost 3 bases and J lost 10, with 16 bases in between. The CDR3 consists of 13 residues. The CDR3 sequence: CASSEGTSTSYTF. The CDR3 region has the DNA TGTGCCAGCAGCGAGGGGACAAGTACATCCTACACCTTC.

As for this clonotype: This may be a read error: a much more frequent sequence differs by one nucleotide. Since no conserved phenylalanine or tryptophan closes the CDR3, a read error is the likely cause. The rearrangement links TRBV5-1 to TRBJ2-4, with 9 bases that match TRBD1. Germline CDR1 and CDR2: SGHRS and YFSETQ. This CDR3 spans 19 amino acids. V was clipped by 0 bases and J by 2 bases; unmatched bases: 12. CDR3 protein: CASSLVGTVDRGSKNIQYL. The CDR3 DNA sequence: TGCGCCAGCAGCTTGGTGGGGACAGTGGACAGGGGATCCAAAAACATTCAGTACCTC.

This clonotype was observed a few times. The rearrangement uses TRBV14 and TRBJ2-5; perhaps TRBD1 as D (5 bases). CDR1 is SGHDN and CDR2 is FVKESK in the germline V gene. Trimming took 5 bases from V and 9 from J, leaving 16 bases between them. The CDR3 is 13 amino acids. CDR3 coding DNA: TGTGCCAGCAGCAAAGGGGTCGTGCCCGCCCAGTACTTC. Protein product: CASSKGVVPAQYF.